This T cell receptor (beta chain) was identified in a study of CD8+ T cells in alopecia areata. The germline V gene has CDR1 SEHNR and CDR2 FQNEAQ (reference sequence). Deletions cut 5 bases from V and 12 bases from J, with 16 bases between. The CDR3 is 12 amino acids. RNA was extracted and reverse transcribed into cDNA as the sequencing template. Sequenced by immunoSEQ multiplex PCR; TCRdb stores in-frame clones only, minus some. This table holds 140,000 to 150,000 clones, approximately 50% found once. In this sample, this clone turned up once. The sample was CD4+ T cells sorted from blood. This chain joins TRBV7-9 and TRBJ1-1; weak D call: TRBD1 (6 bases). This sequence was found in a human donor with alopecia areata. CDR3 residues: CASSDLGHATFF. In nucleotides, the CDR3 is TGTGCCAGCAGCGATCTGGGACACGCTACTTTCTTT.